These T cell receptor beta chains were read from a single sample in a study of T cell responses to AZD1222 COVID-19 vaccine. The data were produced by immunoSEQ multiplex PCR, yet TCRdb's version contains in-frame clones alone and is incomplete. The sample shows about 110,000 clones, roughly 87% of them seen only once. The sample in question was peripheral blood, obtained 28 days after the second AZD1222 dose. All receptors come from an adult who received the AZD1222 COVID-19 vaccine. CDR3s include the opening cysteine and the closing phenylalanine or tryptophan. The D gene is left open where the match is weak. Size is omitted from some rows. Given values are once, few, many or a class for expanded clones.

clone_size,v_call,d_call,j_call,cdr3_aa,cdr3_nt
-,TRBV6-5,TRBD1,TRBJ1-1,CASSLLRDRGTEAFF,TGTGCCAGCAGTCTCCTCCGGGACAGGGGGACTGAAGCTTTCTTT
-,TRBV5-1,TRBD1,TRBJ2-7,CASSLATGLAYEQYF,TGCGCCAGCAGCTTGGCGACAGGGCTTGCCTACGAGCAGTACTTC
-,TRBV25-1,TRBD1,TRBJ2-2,CASSELGGQGSSAGELFF,TGTGCCAGCAGTGAATTAGGGGGACAGGGCTCCTCCGCCGGGGAGCTGTTTTTT
-,TRBV30,TRBD2,TRBJ2-1,CAWSPPQREYNEQFF,TGTGCCTGGAGTCCCCCCCAGCGGGAGTACAATGAGCAGTTCTTC
-,TRBV5-1,-,TRBJ1-2,CASSPDQGSSGYTF,TGCGCCAGCAGCCCTGACCAGGGGAGCAGTGGCTACACCTTC
-,TRBV15,TRBD1,TRBJ2-1,CATSRDRAGGTDEQFF,TGTGCCACCAGCAGAGATCGCGCAGGGGGTACGGATGAGCAGTTCTTC
-,TRBV10-3,-,TRBJ2-7,CAISEGQGVFEQYF,TGTGCCATCAGTGAGGGGCAGGGCGTGTTCGAGCAGTACTTC
-,TRBV7-3,TRBD2,TRBJ2-3,CASSSGTSGSPDTQYF,TGTGCCAGCAGTTCCGGGACTAGCGGGTCACCAGATACGCAGTATTTT
-,TRBV3-1/TRBV3-2,TRBD2,TRBJ2-1,CASSSGLETYNEQFF,TGTGCCAGCAGCTCTGGACTAGAGACCTACAATGAGCAGTTCTTC
-,TRBV3-1/TRBV3-2,-,TRBJ2-5,CASSQSPGLLAAQYF,TGTGCCAGCAGCCAATCTCCGGGACTGCTGGCGGCCCAGTACTTC
-,TRBV4-1,TRBD1,TRBJ1-5,CASSQEWTGWQPQHF,TGCGCCAGCAGCCAGGAATGGACAGGCTGGCAGCCCCAGCATTTT
once,TRBV28,-,TRBJ1-2,CASRDNYGYTF,TGTGCCAGCAGGGACAACTATGGCTACACCTTC
-,TRBV7-9,-,TRBJ2-5,CSVTNQETQYF,TGTTCTGTAACTAACCAAGAGACCCAGTACTTC
-,TRBV2,-,TRBJ2-2,CASSSLSPPNTGELFF,TGTGCCTCAAGTTCACTCTCGCCTCCGAACACCGGGGAGCTGTTTTTT
-,TRBV28,TRBD1,TRBJ2-2,CASSSKQGSGELFF,TGTGCCAGCAGTTCTAAACAGGGGTCCGGGGAGCTGTTTTTT
-,TRBV21-1,-,TRBJ2-5,CASSKGQEREGFFETQYF,TGTGCCAGCAGCAAGGGTCAGGAGCGGGAGGGTTTTTTTGAGACCCAGTACTTC
few,TRBV7-9,-,TRBJ2-7,CASSRGSYEQYF,TGTGCCAGCAGCCGTGGGTCCTACGAGCAGTACTTC
-,TRBV19,TRBD2,TRBJ2-5,CASSIPNPGLAGVETQYF,TGTGCCAGTAGTATCCCAAACCCGGGACTAGCGGGAGTGGAGACCCAGTACTTC
-,TRBV3-1/TRBV3-2,TRBD1,TRBJ2-7,CASSQGTGNYEQYF,TGTGCCAGCAGCCAAGGGACAGGCAACTACGAGCAGTACTTC
-,TRBV6-5,TRBD1,TRBJ1-2,CASSRPGQSYGYTF,TGTGCCAGCAGTAGGCCGGGACAGAGCTATGGCTACACCTTC
-,TRBV6-6,-,TRBJ1-4,CASSHENRRANEKLFF,TGTGCCAGCAGTCACGAAAACAGGCGGGCTAATGAAAAACTGTTTTTT
few,TRBV29-1,-,TRBJ1-5,CSVGGRNQPQHF,TGCAGCGTTGGTGGGCGCAATCAGCCCCAGCATTTT
-,TRBV19,-,TRBJ1-1,CASSMRGEVNTEAFF,TGTGCCAGTAGTATGCGGGGCGAGGTGAACACTGAAGCTTTCTTT
-,TRBV30,TRBD2,TRBJ2-1,CAWKRPRTSGSWYEQFF,TGTGCCTGGAAAAGGCCAAGAACTAGCGGGAGTTGGTATGAGCAGTTCTTC
-,TRBV11-2,TRBD1,TRBJ2-4,CASSLSGDRGLQYF,TGTGCCAGCAGCTTATCTGGAGACAGGGGTCTTCAGTACTTC
-,TRBV5-1,-,TRBJ2-7,CASSLFAGSSYEQYF,TGCGCCAGCAGCTTGTTTGCCGGGAGCTCCTACGAGCAGTACTTC
-,TRBV19,TRBD1,TRBJ1-6,CASSTGGDNSPLHF,TGTGCCAGCTCAACAGGGGGAGATAATTCACCCCTCCACTTT
-,TRBV6-5,-,TRBJ1-5,CASSYSPSGQPQHF,TGTGCCAGCAGTTACTCACCCTCCGGACAGCCCCAGCATTTT
-,TRBV5-6,TRBD1,TRBJ1-2,CASSFYPGQPNYGYTF,TGTGCCAGCAGCTTCTACCCGGGACAGCCTAACTATGGCTACACCTTC
-,TRBV27,-,TRBJ2-1,CASSQSLGSSYNEQFF,TGTGCCAGCAGTCAATCACTAGGAAGCTCCTACAATGAGCAGTTCTTC
-,TRBV28,TRBD1,TRBJ1-5,CASRPWTGGYQPQHF,TGTGCCAGCAGGCCCTGGACAGGGGGCTATCAGCCCCAGCATTTT
-,TRBV3-1/TRBV3-2,-,TRBJ2-3,CASTLGGGSSTDTQYF,TGTGCCAGCACCCTAGGGGGCGGGAGTAGCACAGATACGCAGTATTTT
-,TRBV11-2,-,TRBJ2-5,CASSLDGAPGETQYF,TGTGCCAGCAGCTTAGACGGTGCCCCTGGAGAGACCCAGTACTTC
once,TRBV11-2,TRBD2,TRBJ2-1,CASGRGTSTDEQFF,TGTGCCAGCGGGAGAGGGACTAGCACAGATGAGCAGTTCTTC
-,TRBV7-3,TRBD1,TRBJ2-2,CASSFTGGFTGELFF,TGTGCCAGCAGCTTTACAGGGGGCTTTACCGGGGAGCTGTTTTTT
once,TRBV28,TRBD2,TRBJ2-7,CASSLASSGSYEQYF,TGTGCCAGCAGTTTAGCGTCTAGCGGTAGTTACGAGCAGTACTTC